This T cell receptor beta chain was observed in a study of T cells in Graves' hyperthyroidism and ophthalmopathy. Study background: Peripheral blood was collected at initial diagnosis, before any treatment.

These patients, aged 18 to 65, had recently diagnosed hyperthyroidism lasting under 2 months. Amplified TCR beta CDR3 regions came from RNA transcripts. The HTBI primer set drove a first-round RT-PCR of the TCR CDR3. TCRdb recomputed calls from the multiplex PCR reads with MiXCR, one row per CDR3 protein. The profile shows some 760,000 distinct CDR3 sequences, 14% of them singletons. This CDR3 is 15 amino acids long. J was trimmed by 4 bases and V by 6 bases; bases with no gene match: 8. General study results and limits: Most thyroid clonotypes expanded above 0.001 appeared in blood too.

In this sample, this clonotype turned up many times. Its antigen remains unidentified. Sequenced: blood. The rearrangement uses TRBV12-3 or TRBV12-4 and TRBJ1-5; TRBD1 agrees at 8 bases. The sequence was collected from a woman between 18 and 29 years old with Graves' hyperthyroidism. This CDR3 reads CASSNRGGGNQPQHF. CDR3 DNA: TGTGCCAGCAGCAACAGGGGGGGAGGTAATCAGCCCCAGCATTTT.